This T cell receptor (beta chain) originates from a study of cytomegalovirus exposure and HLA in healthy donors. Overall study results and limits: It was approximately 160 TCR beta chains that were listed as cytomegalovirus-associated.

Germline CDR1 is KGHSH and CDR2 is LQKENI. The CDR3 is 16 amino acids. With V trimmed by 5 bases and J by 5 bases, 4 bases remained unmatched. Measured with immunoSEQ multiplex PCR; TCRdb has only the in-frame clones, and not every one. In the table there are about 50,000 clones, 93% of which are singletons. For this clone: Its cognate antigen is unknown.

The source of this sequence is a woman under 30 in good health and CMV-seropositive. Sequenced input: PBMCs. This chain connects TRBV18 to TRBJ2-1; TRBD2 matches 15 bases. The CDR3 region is CASSTGLAGGDNEQFF. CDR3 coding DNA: TGTGCCAGCTCAACGGGACTAGCGGGGGGCGACAATGAGCAGTTCTTC.